This TCR beta chain derives from a study of blood T cell repertoires in COVID-19. Study at large: The United States, Italy and Spain provided the acute and convalescent COVID-19 samples. T cells, B-cell-depleted T cells, or PBMCs supplied cDNA or gDNA.

Seattle enrolled patients during active infection and tracked them longitudinally. How the authors handled the data: Estimated nucleated cell counts came from reference gene primer amplification. The assay was immunoSEQ multiplex PCR, and TCRdb's table has in-frame clones only and misses some. The DNA was the basis for D and trimming; V, J and clone size are from that table. The table lists about 200,000 clones, 70% to 90% of them singletons. V shed 2 bases, J shed 0 bases, and the junction held 2 bases outside the gene matches. The CDR3 loop spans 15 amino acids. In germline, CDR1 is MNHNS, CDR2 SASEGT.

This clonotype was obtained from a man in his fifties or sixties with COVID-19, enrolled during active disease. The specimen sequenced was peripheral blood. The V gene is TRBV6-1, the J gene TRBJ2-3; 7 bases fit TRBD2. CDR3 amino acids: CASSERDYSTDTQYF. DNA of the CDR3: TGTGCCAGCAGTGAAAGGGACTACAGCACAGATACGCAGTATTTT.